This is a list of T cell receptor beta chains from one sample in a study of high-grade serous ovarian cancer treatment subgroups. Clones were read by immunoSEQ multiplex PCR, and TCRdb kept only the in-frame ones, dropping some. The data show over a thousand clones, under 85% seen once. The specimen sequenced was tumor tissue. These receptors were collected from a human donor with high-grade serous ovarian cancer. CDR3s include the opening cysteine and the closing phenylalanine or tryptophan. A D gene is named only where the DNA matches it firmly. Clone size appears in some rows only: once, few, many, or a class for an expanded clone.

CASSWGDTGELFF,TGTGCCAGTAGTTGGGGGGACACCGGGGAGCTGTTTTTT,TRBJ2-2,13,TRBV19,-,-
CASSQGLGSGGTGELFF,TGTGCCAGCAGCCAAGGTCTGGGGTCGGGGGGCACCGGGGAGCTGTTTTTT,TRBJ2-2,17,TRBV4-2,TRBD2,-
CATSRDPRRGGRGQETQYF,TGTGCCACCAGCAGAGATCCCCGCCGGGGGGGGAGAGGACAAGAGACCCAGTACTTC,TRBJ2-5,19,TRBV15,TRBD2,-
CASGTGDSNQPQHF,TGTGCCAGCGGGACAGGGGATAGCAATCAGCCCCAGCATTTT,TRBJ1-5,14,TRBV7-9,TRBD1,-
CASSFSTNTGELFF,TGTGCCAGCAGCTTCTCGACGAACACCGGGGAGCTGTTTTTT,TRBJ2-2,14,TRBV7-3,-,few
CASSPSWDTYSYNEQFF,TGTGCCAGCAGCCCGAGTTGGGACACCTACTCCTACAATGAGCAGTTCTTC,TRBJ2-1,17,TRBV7-3,-,-
CASREGVKGYTF,TGTGCCAGCAGGGAGGGGGTGAAGGGCTACACCTTC,TRBJ1-2,12,TRBV2,-,-
CASNVGQGAYNEQFF,TGTGCCAGTAATGTAGGACAGGGGGCGTACAATGAGCAGTTCTTC,TRBJ2-1,15,TRBV19,TRBD1,once
CASRWPDSNSPLHF,TGTGCCAGCAGATGGCCCGACTCCAATTCACCCCTCCACTTT,TRBJ1-6,14,TRBV28,-,-
CASRDTGSTGELFF,TGTGCCAGCAGGGATACAGGGAGCACCGGGGAGCTGTTTTTT,TRBJ2-2,14,TRBV5-5,-,-
CASSLEPVPSDNYGYTF,TGTGCCAGCAGCTTAGAACCCGTCCCTAGTGATAACTATGGCTACACCTTC,TRBJ1-2,17,TRBV7-2,-,-
CASSLGGGGPGETQYF,TGTGCCAGCAGCTTAGGTGGGGGGGGGCCTGGAGAGACCCAGTACTTC,TRBJ2-5,16,TRBV7-6,-,-
CASSPQIENTEAFF,TGTGCCAGCAGCCCACAGATAGAGAACACTGAAGCTTTCTTT,TRBJ1-1,14,TRBV7-8,-,-
CASSLAGSGNTIYF,TGCGCCAGCAGCTTGGCGGGGTCTGGAAACACCATATATTTT,TRBJ1-3,14,TRBV5-1,-,-
CASSPRETDTQYF,TGTGCCAGCAGCCCCCGGGAAACAGATACGCAGTATTTT,TRBJ2-3,13,TRBV11-3,-,-
CASSVEGSGGNTDTQYF,TGTGCCAGCAGCGTAGAAGGTAGCGGGGGGAACACAGATACGCAGTATTTT,TRBJ2-3,17,TRBV9,TRBD2,-
CASSDSSGPDTQYF,TGTGCCAGCAGTGACTCATCGGGGCCAGATACGCAGTATTTT,TRBJ2-3,14,TRBV6-4,-,-
CASRRTGVSYEQYF,TGTGCCAGCAGACGGACAGGGGTCTCCTACGAGCAGTACTTC,TRBJ2-7,14,TRBV6-5,TRBD1,-
CASSLDVANYGYTF,TGTGCCAGCAGCTTAGATGTGGCGAACTATGGCTACACCTTC,TRBJ1-2,14,TRBV11-2,-,few
CASSTSSYNEQFF,TGTGCCAGCAGTACTAGCTCCTACAATGAGCAGTTCTTC,TRBJ2-1,13,TRBV27,-,-
CASSTPSWGQGISGANVLTF,TGTGCCAGTAGTACACCCTCCTGGGGACAGGGGATCTCTGGGGCCAACGTCCTGACTTTC,TRBJ2-6,20,TRBV19,TRBD1,-
CASSSASDTQYF,TGTGCCAGCAGCAGCGCTAGCGATACGCAGTATTTT,TRBJ2-3,12,TRBV7-2,-,-
CASSEPTPGHASTDTQYF,TGTGCCAGCAGTGAACCGACCCCGGGACACGCGAGCACAGATACGCAGTATTTT,TRBJ2-3,18,TRBV25-1,-,-
CASSQDTFIIQQETQYF,TGCGCCAGCAGCCAAGATACGTTCATAATCCAGCAAGAGACCCAGTACTTC,TRBJ2-5,17,TRBV4-1,-,once
CASRRDGGYQETQYF,TGTGCCAGCAGGAGGGACGGTGGGTACCAAGAGACCCAGTACTTC,TRBJ2-5,15,TRBV28,-,-
CASRKTGIQETQYF,TGTGCCAGCAGGAAAACAGGGATACAAGAGACCCAGTACTTC,TRBJ2-5,14,TRBV6-1,-,-
CASSLGWSRGNSPLHF,TGTGCCAGCAGCTTAGGCTGGTCCAGGGGTAATTCACCCCTCCACTTT,TRBJ1-6,16,TRBV11-3,-,once
CASSVEVRQGAETQYF,TGTGCCAGCAGCGTAGAAGTGAGGCAGGGGGCAGAGACCCAGTACTTC,TRBJ2-5,16,TRBV9,TRBD1,-
CASTPAGTPTDTQYF,TGTGCCAGCACCCCGGCCGGGACTCCCACAGATACGCAGTATTTT,TRBJ2-3,15,TRBV2,-,-
CASSLTAQGFEQYF,TGTGCCAGCAGTCTTACGGCTCAGGGGTTCGAGCAGTACTTC,TRBJ2-7,14,TRBV27,-,few
CASSQDEVAGLTDTQYF,TGCGCCAGCAGCCAAGACGAAGTAGCGGGATTGACAGATACGCAGTATTTT,TRBJ2-3,17,TRBV4-1,TRBD2,-
CASSEAETYEQYF,TGTGCCAGCAGTGAGGCCGAGACCTACGAGCAGTACTTC,TRBJ2-7,13,TRBV6-1,-,-
CASSPAGDSFYEQYF,TGTGCCAGCAGCCCCGCCGGGGACTCCTTTTACGAGCAGTACTTC,TRBJ2-7,15,TRBV7-2,-,-
CASRPWGMGGELFF,TGTGCCAGCAGACCCTGGGGAATGGGCGGGGAGCTGTTTTTT,TRBJ2-2,14,TRBV7-2,-,-
CASSWTSADTQYF,TGTGCCAGCAGCTGGACTAGCGCAGATACGCAGTATTTT,TRBJ2-3,13,TRBV7-8,TRBD2,few
CASSQDPQSYDNSPLHF,TGCGCCAGCAGCCAAGACCCGCAATCGTACGATAATTCACCCCTCCACTTT,TRBJ1-6,17,TRBV4-3,-,-
CASSISGQENSYEQYF,TGTGCCAGTAGTATAAGTGGACAGGAAAACTCCTACGAGCAGTACTTC,TRBJ2-7,16,TRBV19,TRBD1,-
CASRGGGRGGLPVGIQYF,TGTGCCAGCAGGGGGGGCGGACGGGGAGGACTGCCTGTTGGCATTCAGTACTTC,TRBJ2-4,18,TRBV28,-,-
CASAKQGTAEAFF,TGCGCCAGCGCAAAACAGGGGACGGCTGAAGCTTTCTTT,TRBJ1-1,13,TRBV4-3,TRBD1,-
CASSGLQGVGSPLHF,TGTGCCAGCAGTGGGCTACAGGGGGTGGGTTCACCCCTCCACTTT,TRBJ1-6,15,TRBV27,TRBD1,-
CASRPAGLNYGYTF,TGTGCCAGCAGGCCGGCAGGCCTTAACTATGGCTACACCTTC,TRBJ1-2,14,TRBV28,-,-